These 10 T cell receptor beta chains originate from one sample sequenced in a study of shared clonotypes between healthy human individuals. Profiling relied on immunoSEQ multiplex PCR, and the TCRdb table lists in-frame clones only, not all of them. Of about 600,000 clones listed, around 97% are singletons. Sample: naive CD4+ T cells sorted from blood. Described subset: CD45RA+ positively selected. These receptors were obtained from a woman aged 25 to 39 in good health.

The chain has TRBV7-7 and TRBJ1-1; D gene uncertain. The ends were cut back, 1 base at V and 2 bases at J, with 8 bases in the middle. Germline V CDR1 and CDR2: SSHAT, FNYEAQ (reference sequence). The CDR3 extends over 14 amino acids. The chain's CDR3 is CASSLVRGNTEAFF. The CDR3 coding sequence is TGTGCCAGCAGCTTAGTTCGGGGAAACACTGAAGCTTTCTTT.

This rearrangement joins TRBV6-1 to TRBJ2-3; TRBD1 matches at 8 bases. This CDR3 has 17 amino acids. V trimming: 4 bases; J trimming: 4 bases; junction bases outside the gene matches: 13. The germline V gene has CDR1 MNHNS and CDR2 SASEGT. CDR3: CASSGPKDPDRADTQYF. DNA of the CDR3: TGTGCCAGCAGTGGCCCCAAAGATCCGGACAGGGCAGATACGCAGTATTTT.

J is TRBJ2-1 and V is TRBV25-1; TRBD2 matches at 10 bases. Germline assignment: CDR1 MGHDK and CDR2 SYGVNS. This CDR3 region has 15 residues. The V and J ends lost 6 bases and 5 bases, in that order; junction bases with no gene match: 7. DNA of the CDR3: TGTGCCAGCAGCGCTGGACTAGCGGAGCACAATGAGCAGTTCTTC. Its protein product is CASSAGLAEHNEQFF.

The chain links TRBV30 to TRBJ2-7; TRBD2 aligns across 7 bases. V gave up 3 bases and J gave up 2 bases; unmatched junction bases: 13. The CDR3 is 16 residues long. Germline V gene sequence: CDR1 GTSNPN, CDR2 SVGIG (reference sequence). CDR3 residues: CAWSVVLGGRPYEQYF. In DNA, the CDR3 is TGTGCCTGGAGCGTTGTGTTGGGCGGGAGACCCTACGAGCAGTACTTC.

J is TRBJ1-1 and V is TRBV7-9, with 9 bases lining up with TRBD1. The CDR3 consists of 15 residues. Germline CDR1 reads SEHNR; CDR2 reads FQNEAQ (reference sequence). Trimming removed 5 bases from V and 4 bases from J; junction bases left unmatched: 8. The CDR3: CASSPRRDRATEAFF. CDR3 nucleotides: TGTGCCAGCAGCCCACGCCGGGACAGGGCCACTGAAGCTTTCTTT.

The chain joins TRBV10-3 to TRBJ2-3, with no clear D. Trimming removed 0 bases at V and 2 bases at J, with 9 bases between. Germline CDR1 ENHRY, CDR2 SYGVKD. The CDR3 totals 15 residues. CDR3: CAISESERSTDTQYF. The CDR3 nucleotides read TGTGCCATCAGTGAGTCGGAGCGTTCCACAGATACGCAGTATTTT.

The rearrangement links TRBV11-2 to TRBJ2-7; TRBD2 matches at 9 bases. The CDR3 spans 17 residues. Germline-derived CDR1 and CDR2 are SGHAT and FQNNGV. J was trimmed by 4 bases and V by 2 bases; bases with no gene match: 12. CDR3 nucleotides: TGTGCCAGCAGCTTAAGGCCGGCGGGAGGGCTTGAGTACGAGCAGTACTTC. Translated: CASSLRPAGGLEYEQYF.

The chain joins TRBV5-1 to TRBJ2-5; 7 nucleotides agree with TRBD2. J lost 3 bases, V lost 4 bases, and 15 bases had no gene match. The CDR3 loop spans 17 amino acids. Germline V gene lookup returns CDR1 SGHRS and CDR2 YFSETQ. The CDR3 sequence: CASSPVVGSAGEETQYF. The CDR3 DNA follows: TGCGCCAGCAGCCCCGTGGTAGGAAGTGCGGGAGAAGAGACCCAGTACTTC.

This clone appeared a single time. V is TRBV2 and J is TRBJ2-7; D remains unclear. The V end lost 0 bases, the J end lost 0 bases, and 3 bases lay between the germline ends. CDR1 and CDR2 from the germline V gene are SNHLY and FYNNEI. The CDR3 has 13 amino acids. This CDR3 is CASSEASSYEQYF. In nucleotides, the CDR3 is TGTGCCAGCAGTGAAGCTAGCTCCTACGAGCAGTACTTC.

This clone was picked up one time. The chain is built from TRBV27 and TRBJ2-5, with D possibly TRBD1 on 7 matching bases. The CDR3 sequence is 14 residues long. The V end was cut by 6 bases, the J end by 5 bases, with 16 bases between. Germline V gene sequence: CDR1 MNHEY, CDR2 SMNVEV (reference sequence). The chain's CDR3 is CASRLQGRIETQYF. CDR3 in DNA: TGTGCCAGCAGACTACAGGGGAGGATCGAGACCCAGTACTTC.